These 25 T cell receptor beta chains were sequenced from one sample in a study of blood T cell repertoires in COVID-19. Clones were read by immunoSEQ multiplex PCR, and TCRdb kept only the in-frame ones, dropping some. This sample carries about 58,000 clones, roughly 83% of them seen once, and the ten largest clones take approximately 10%. Material for sequencing was peripheral blood. These receptors all stem from a man between 45 and 60 years old with COVID-19, enrolled during active disease.

The chain links TRBV27 to TRBJ2-7; 9 nucleotides match TRBD2. Germline trimming cut 4 bases from V and 2 bases from J; bases unmatched to any gene: 9. This CDR3 spans 16 amino acids. In germline, CDR1 is MNHEY, CDR2 SMNVEV (reference sequence). CDR3 DNA sequence: TGTGCCAGCAGTTACCGACTAGCGGCCGCGCCCTACGAGCAGTACTTC. Translation: CASSYRLAAAPYEQYF.

This sequence joins TRBV19 and TRBJ2-1; 7 bases are a match to TRBD2. V gave up 4 bases and J gave up 0 bases; unmatched junction bases: 15. This CDR3 has 19 amino acids. Germline values: CDR1 LNHDA, CDR2 SQIVND (reference sequence). The DNA of the CDR3 is TGTGCCAGTAGTAGGGAGGGAATTATGATTCGAAGCTCCTACAATGAGCAGTTCTTC. This translates into CASSREGIMIRSSYNEQFF.

The CDR3 here is CASSHRAHTGLSAKNIQYF. In nucleotides, the CDR3 is TGTGCCAGTAGTCACCGAGCCCATACAGGGCTGAGCGCCAAAAACATTCAGTACTTC. The gene calls are TRBV19 and TRBJ2-4; possibly TRBD1 for D (6 bases). Germline CDR1 and CDR2: LNHDA and SQIVND (reference sequence). This CDR3 is built from 19 residues. V was clipped by 5 bases and J by 1 base, with 24 bases between them.

This clone was observed once. The chain carries TRBV7-9 and TRBJ2-1, with TRBD2 identical over 8 bases. This CDR3 is 17 amino acids long. Germline lookup yields CDR1 SEHNR and CDR2 FQNEAQ (reference sequence). J was trimmed by 7 bases and V by 1 base; bases with no gene match: 12. CDR3 residues: CASSLGSREASRNEQFF. As DNA, the CDR3 is TGTGCCAGCAGCTTAGGCTCGCGGGAGGCCTCGAGGAATGAGCAGTTCTTC.

The chain links TRBV5-1 to TRBJ2-1; TRBD2 agrees at 9 bases. The CDR3 runs to 16 residues. After removal of 3 bases from V and 11 bases from J, the junction contained 15 bases not matched to a gene. The V gene's germline CDR1 is SGHRS and CDR2 YFSETQ. The CDR3 region has the DNA TGCGCCAGCAGCTCGGGCTCGGGGGTAGCGGGAGCGAAGCAGTTCTTC. As protein: CASSSGSGVAGAKQFF.

This sequence joins TRBV2 and TRBJ2-3, with a possible D match to TRBD2 (5 bases). V was shortened by 3 bases and J by 0 bases, with 10 bases between the two germline ends. The CDR3 runs to 15 residues. Germline V lookup: CDR1 SNHLY, CDR2 FYNNEI. The CDR3 reads CASSEERTSTDTQYF. The CDR3 DNA reads as TGTGCCAGCAGTGAGGAGCGGACTAGCACAGATACGCAGTATTTT. The variable domain in full, completed from reference TRBV2 and TRBJ2-3, reads EPEVTQTPSHQVTQMGQEVILRCVPISNHLYFYWYRQILGQKVEFLVSFYNNEISEKSEIFDDQFSVERPDGSNFTLKIRSTKLEDSAMYFCASSEERTSTDTQYFGPGTRLTVL.

The chain carries TRBV19 and TRBJ1-3; a possible D gene is TRBD1 (6 bases). The CDR3 has 14 residues. The V gene lost 5 bases and the J gene lost 4 bases, with 12 bases spanning the gap. From germline, CDR1 is LNHDA and CDR2 SQIVND (reference sequence). The CDR3 is CASSASGQGNTIYF. The CDR3 DNA reads as TGTGCCAGTAGTGCAAGCGGACAGGGAAACACCATATATTTT.

This clone was seen a few times. The rearrangement uses TRBV27 and TRBJ2-1; 13 nucleotides agree with TRBD2. The CDR3 consists of 15 residues. The germline gives CDR1 MNHEY, CDR2 SMNVEV (reference sequence). J lost 7 bases, V lost 6 bases, and 6 bases had no gene match. CDR3 region: CASSRTSGSLNEQFF. The CDR3 nucleotides read TGTGCCAGCAGCAGGACTAGCGGGAGCCTAAATGAGCAGTTCTTC.

The V call is TRBV7-8, the J call TRBJ1-2; D remains ambiguous. CDR3 length equals 13 residues. Germline CDR1 and CDR2: SGHVS and FQNEAQ. The V end lost 1 base, the J end lost 7 bases, and 10 bases lay between the germline ends. The CDR3, as DNA: TGTGCCAGCAGCTTAGACCCCCGGGGTGGCTACACCTTC. It encodes CASSLDPRGGYTF.

This clone was recorded a few times. The CDR3 here is CASSVLGRPNEKLFF. CDR3 nucleotides: TGTGCCAGCAGCGTATTGGGCCGGCCTAATGAAAAACTGTTTTTT. The chain employs TRBV9 and TRBJ1-4, with D hard to call. The CDR3 spans 15 residues. In germline, CDR1 is SGDLS, CDR2 YYNGEE. Trimming stripped 1 base from V and 3 bases from J, with 10 bases between.

In this sample, this clone turned up a few times. The V call is TRBV5-5, the J call TRBJ1-1, with 9 bases aligning to TRBD1. Looked up from germline, CDR1 is SGHKS and CDR2 is YYEKEE (reference sequence). V was pared by 4 bases and J by 6 bases, with 10 bases of the junction left unmatched. There are 15 residues in the CDR3. In DNA form, the CDR3 reads TGTGCCAGCAGCCTGGACAGGGGATTTGTTCCTGAAGCTTTCTTT. Amino acids: CASSLDRGFVPEAFF.

The chain uses TRBV5-4 and TRBJ2-3; a possible D gene is TRBD2 (5 bases). V lost 0 bases to trimming and J lost 3 bases, with 8 bases between them. CDR1 SGHNT and CDR2 YYREEE come from the germline V gene (reference sequence). This CDR3 has 14 residues. For the CDR3, the DNA is TGTGCCAGCAGCTTGGTCGGGGAGACAGATACGCAGTATTTT. It specifies CASSLVGETDTQYF. The full variable domain, rest sourced from reference TRBV5-4 and TRBJ2-3, is ETGVTQSPTHLIKTRGQQVTLRCSSQSGHNTVSWYQQALGQGPQFIFQYYREEENGRGNFPPRFSGLQFPNYSSELNVNALELDDSALYLCASSLVGETDTQYFGPGTRLTVL.

In its sample, this clone was seen once. The chain is built from TRBV19 and TRBJ2-7, with 8 bases lining up with TRBD1. CDR3 length: 16 amino acids. V lost 0 bases, J lost 3 bases, and 7 bases stayed unmatched. The germline CDR1 and CDR2 sequences are LNHDA and SQIVND (reference sequence). For the CDR3, the DNA is TGTGCCAGTAGTATAGATCGCGGACAGGGACACTACGAGCAGTACTTC. Its protein product is CASSIDRGQGHYEQYF.

This clone was found once. This chain uses TRBV2 with TRBJ2-7; unclear D gene. The CDR3 covers 12 residues. Germline V lookup: CDR1 SNHLY, CDR2 FYNNEI. With 2 bases removed from V and 9 bases from J, the gap between germline ends came to 11 bases. The CDR3 DNA follows: TGTGCCAGCAGTGAACAGGCTATAGGGCAGTACTTC. This codes for CASSEQAIGQYF.

In this sample, this clone turned up once. This chain uses TRBV19 with TRBJ2-6, with D tentatively TRBD1 (5 bases). In germline, CDR1 is LNHDA, CDR2 SQIVND (reference sequence). Trimming left V 6 bases short and J 3 bases short, with 6 bases between. This CDR3 contains 13 residues. The CDR3 DNA reads as TGTGCCAGTAGCAGGGTTGGGGCCAACGTCCTGACTTTC. The encoded protein is CASSRVGANVLTF. Complete variable domain (other parts from reference TRBV19 and TRBJ2-6): DGGITQSPKYLFRKEGQNVTLSCEQNLNHDAMYWYRQDPGQGLRLIYYSQIVNDFQKGDIAEGYSVSREKKESFPLTVTSAQKNPTAFYLCASSRVGANVLTFGAGSRLTVL.

CDR3 sequence reads: CASSYLGGSYNSPLHF. The CDR3 bases are TGTGCCAGCAGTTACTTAGGGGGCTCCTATAATTCACCCCTCCACTTT. V gene TRBV6-5 combines with J gene TRBJ1-6; D perhaps matches TRBD1 (6 bases). This CDR3 contains 16 residues. In germline, CDR1 is MNHEY, CDR2 SVGAGI. Trimming took off 1 base at V and 0 bases at J, with 7 bases between the two ends.

This clone appeared many times. The chain combines TRBV10-3 with TRBJ2-7; D is possibly TRBD2 (6 bases). Per germline, CDR1 ENHRY and CDR2 SYGVKD. The CDR3 is made up of 13 amino acids. V lost 7 bases and J lost 2, with 12 bases in between. The CDR3 loop is CAITISGTYEQYF. CDR3 bases: TGTGCCATCACCATTAGCGGCACCTACGAGCAGTACTTC.

This clone was observed a single time. The gene calls are TRBV7-9 and TRBJ1-4; a weak D match, TRBD1 (5 bases). Germline-derived CDR1 and CDR2 are SEHNR and FQNEAQ (reference sequence). CDR3 length: 14 residues. V lost 0 bases and J 8 bases, leaving 10 bases between the germline ends. DNA for the CDR3: TGTGCCAGCAGCTTAGCCAGCGGGGCGGAAAAACTGTTTTTT. Translated: CASSLASGAEKLFF.

V is TRBV30 and J is TRBJ1-6; 7 bases match TRBD1. CDR1 and CDR2 from the germline V gene are GTSNPN and SVGIG (reference sequence). The CDR3 is made up of 13 amino acids. With 6 bases clipped from V and 10 bases from J, the junction kept 9 bases outside the gene matches. The CDR3 region has the DNA TGTGCCTGTGGCCGGGACAGAGGGTCACCCCTCCACTTT. This codes for CACGRDRGSPLHF.

This chain links TRBV28 with TRBJ1-5; no firm D call. The CDR3 loop spans 12 amino acids. Trimming removed 6 bases from V and 7 bases from J, with 10 bases in between. The germline gives CDR1 MDHEN, CDR2 SYDVKM. CDR3 nucleotides: TGTGCCAGCAGCCCTGGCGGGCAGCCCCAGCATTTT. Protein product: CASSPGGQPQHF. The full variable domain, rest sourced from reference TRBV28 and TRBJ1-5, is DVKVTQSSRYLVKRTGEKVFLECVQDMDHENMFWYRQDPGLGLRLIYFSYDVKMKEKGDIPEGYSVSREKKERFSLILESASTNQTSMYLCASSPGGQPQHFGDGTRLSIL.

The chain employs TRBV9 and TRBJ2-1, with 11 bases identical to TRBD2. This CDR3 is built from 17 residues. Germline V gene lookup returns CDR1 SGDLS and CDR2 YYNGEE. V gave up 4 bases and J gave up 7 bases; unmatched junction bases: 13. The DNA for the CDR3 is TGTGCCAGCAGCTTTAGAGGGGGGACTAGCGGTGGGAATGAGCAGTTCTTC. This translates into CASSFRGGTSGGNEQFF. Variable domain in full (rest from reference TRBV9 and TRBJ2-1): DSGVTQTPKHLITATGQRVTLRCSPRSGDLSVYWYQQSLDQGLQFLIQYYNGEERAKGNILERFSAQQFPDLHSELNLSSLELGDSALYFCASSFRGGTSGGNEQFFGPGTRLTVL.

This clone has only a few counts. The chain joins TRBV14 to TRBJ1-2; D remains unclear. V dropped 0 bases and J dropped 4 bases, with 12 bases sitting between them. The CDR3 has 15 residues. Looked up from germline, CDR1 is SGHDN and CDR2 is FVKESK. CDR3 amino acids: CASSQESRKIYGYTF. CDR3 bases: TGTGCCAGCAGCCAAGAATCCAGGAAGATCTATGGCTACACCTTC. The full variable domain, in which reference TRBV14 and TRBJ1-2 provide the parts outside the CDR3, is EAGVTQFPSHSVIEKGQTVTLRCDPISGHDNLYWYRRVMGKEIKFLLHFVKESKQDESGMPNNRFLAERTGGTYSTLKVQPAELEDSGVYFCASSQESRKIYGYTFGSGTRLTVV.

This clone appeared a few times. CDR3 DNA: TGTGCCAGCTCACAGGACTACACCGGGGAGCTGTTTTTT. Protein product: CASSQDYTGELFF. This chain uses TRBV18 with TRBJ2-2, with D tentatively TRBD2 (5 bases). CDR1 is KGHSH, CDR2 LQKENI, per germline. The V and J ends lost 4 bases and 3 bases respectively, with 6 bases between them. The CDR3 loop spans 13 amino acids.

The gene calls are TRBV9 and TRBJ2-7; TRBD1 aligns across 9 bases. Germline V gene sequence: CDR1 SGDLS, CDR2 YYNGEE. V trimming: 3 bases; J trimming: 9 bases; junction bases outside the gene matches: 13. The CDR3 runs 15 residues. The CDR3: CASSAGTGFFGGQYF. The CDR3 nucleotides are TGTGCCAGCAGCGCCGGGACAGGGTTCTTCGGCGGGCAGTACTTC.

This chain uses TRBV28 with TRBJ2-2, with TRBD2 matching over 10 bases. CDR3 length: 15 amino acids. V shed 8 bases and J 5 bases; nucleotides not matched to a gene: 8. Germline V CDR1 and CDR2: MDHEN, SYDVKM. The DNA of the CDR3 is TGTGCCAGCGAGAGGACTAGCGGACAGACCGGGGAGCTGTTTTTT. Amino acids: CASERTSGQTGELFF.